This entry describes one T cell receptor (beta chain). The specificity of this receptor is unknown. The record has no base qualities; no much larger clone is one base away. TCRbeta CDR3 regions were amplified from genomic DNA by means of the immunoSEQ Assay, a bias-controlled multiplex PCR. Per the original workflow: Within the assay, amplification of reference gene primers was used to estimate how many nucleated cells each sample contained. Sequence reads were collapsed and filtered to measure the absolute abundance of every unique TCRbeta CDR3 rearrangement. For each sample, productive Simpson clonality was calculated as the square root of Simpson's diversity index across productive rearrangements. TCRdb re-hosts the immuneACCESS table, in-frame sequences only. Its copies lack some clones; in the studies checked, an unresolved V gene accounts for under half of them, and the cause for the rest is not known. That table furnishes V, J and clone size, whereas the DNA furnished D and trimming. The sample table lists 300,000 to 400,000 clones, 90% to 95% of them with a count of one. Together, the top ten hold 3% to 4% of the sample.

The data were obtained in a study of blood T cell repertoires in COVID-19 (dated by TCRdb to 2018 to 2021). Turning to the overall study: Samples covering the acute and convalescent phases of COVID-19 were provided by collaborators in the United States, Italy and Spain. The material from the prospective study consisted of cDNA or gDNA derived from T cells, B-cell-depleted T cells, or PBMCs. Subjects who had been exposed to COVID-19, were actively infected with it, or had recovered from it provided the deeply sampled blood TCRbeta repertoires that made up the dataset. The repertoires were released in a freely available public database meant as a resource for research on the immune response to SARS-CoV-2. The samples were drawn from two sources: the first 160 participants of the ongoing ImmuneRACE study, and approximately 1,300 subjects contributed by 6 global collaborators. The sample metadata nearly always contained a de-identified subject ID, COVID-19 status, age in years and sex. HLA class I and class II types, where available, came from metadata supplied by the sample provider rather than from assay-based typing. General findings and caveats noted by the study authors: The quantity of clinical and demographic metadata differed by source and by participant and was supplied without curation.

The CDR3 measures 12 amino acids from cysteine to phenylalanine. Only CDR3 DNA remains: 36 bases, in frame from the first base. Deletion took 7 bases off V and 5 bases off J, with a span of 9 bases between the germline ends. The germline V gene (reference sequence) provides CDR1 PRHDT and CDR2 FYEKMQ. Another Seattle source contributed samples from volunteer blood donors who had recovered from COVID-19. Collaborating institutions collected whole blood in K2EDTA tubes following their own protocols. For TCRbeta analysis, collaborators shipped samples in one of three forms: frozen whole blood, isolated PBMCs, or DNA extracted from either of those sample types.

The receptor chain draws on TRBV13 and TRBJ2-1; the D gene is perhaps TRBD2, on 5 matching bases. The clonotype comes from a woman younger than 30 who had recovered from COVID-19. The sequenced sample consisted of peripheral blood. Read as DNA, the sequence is TGTGCCAGCAAGCTCGGGAACAATGAGCAGTTCTTC. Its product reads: CASKLGNNEQFF.